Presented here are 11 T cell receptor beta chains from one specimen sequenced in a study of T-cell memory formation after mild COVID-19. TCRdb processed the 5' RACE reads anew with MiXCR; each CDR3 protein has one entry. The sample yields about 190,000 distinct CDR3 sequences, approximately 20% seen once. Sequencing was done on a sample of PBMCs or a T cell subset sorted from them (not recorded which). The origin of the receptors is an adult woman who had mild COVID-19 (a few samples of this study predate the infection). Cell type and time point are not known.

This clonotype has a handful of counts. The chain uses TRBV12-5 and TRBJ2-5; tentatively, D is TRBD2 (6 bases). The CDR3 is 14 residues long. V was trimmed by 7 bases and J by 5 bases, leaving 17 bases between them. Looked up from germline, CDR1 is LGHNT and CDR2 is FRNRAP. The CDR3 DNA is TGTGCTAGTGCGCTCTGGGAGGTATGGGAGACCCAGTACTTC. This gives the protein CASALWEVWETQYF.

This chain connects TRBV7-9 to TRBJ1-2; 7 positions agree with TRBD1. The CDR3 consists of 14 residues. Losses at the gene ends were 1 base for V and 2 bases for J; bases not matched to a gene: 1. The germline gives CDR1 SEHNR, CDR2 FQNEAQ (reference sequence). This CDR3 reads CASSLGQGNYGYTF. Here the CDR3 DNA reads TGTGCCAGCAGCTTAGGACAGGGAAACTATGGCTACACCTTC.

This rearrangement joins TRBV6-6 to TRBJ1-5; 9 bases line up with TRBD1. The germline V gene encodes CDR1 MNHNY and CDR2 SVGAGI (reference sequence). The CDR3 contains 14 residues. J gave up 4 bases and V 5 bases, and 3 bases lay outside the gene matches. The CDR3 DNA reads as TGTGCCAGCAGTGGGACAGGGAGTAATCAGCCCCAGCATTTT. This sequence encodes CASSGTGSNQPQHF.

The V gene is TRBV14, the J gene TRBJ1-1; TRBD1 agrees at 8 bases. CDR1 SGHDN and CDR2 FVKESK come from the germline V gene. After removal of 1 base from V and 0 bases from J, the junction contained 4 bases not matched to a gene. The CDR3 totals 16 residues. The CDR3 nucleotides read TGTGCCAGCAGCCAAGTGACAGGGGTTTTGAACACTGAAGCTTTCTTT. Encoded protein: CASSQVTGVLNTEAFF. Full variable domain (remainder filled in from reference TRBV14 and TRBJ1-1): EAGVTQFPSHSVIEKGQTVTLRCDPISGHDNLYWYRRVMGKEIKFLLHFVKESKQDESGMPNNRFLAERTGGTYSTLKVQPAELEDSGVYFCASSQVTGVLNTEAFFGQGTRLTVV.

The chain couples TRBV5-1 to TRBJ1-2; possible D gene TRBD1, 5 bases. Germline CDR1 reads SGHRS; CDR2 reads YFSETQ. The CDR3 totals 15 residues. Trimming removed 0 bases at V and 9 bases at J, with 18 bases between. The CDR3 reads CASSLGGAGLVSYTF. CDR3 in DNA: TGCGCCAGCAGCTTGGGAGGGGCCGGGCTTGTTAGCTACACCTTC.

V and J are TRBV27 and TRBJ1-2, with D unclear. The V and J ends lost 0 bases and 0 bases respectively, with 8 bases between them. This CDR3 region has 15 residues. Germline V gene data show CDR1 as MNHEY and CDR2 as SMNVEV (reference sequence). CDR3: CASSLSGSANYGYTF. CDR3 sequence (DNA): TGTGCCAGCAGTTTATCCGGCAGCGCTAACTATGGCTACACCTTC.

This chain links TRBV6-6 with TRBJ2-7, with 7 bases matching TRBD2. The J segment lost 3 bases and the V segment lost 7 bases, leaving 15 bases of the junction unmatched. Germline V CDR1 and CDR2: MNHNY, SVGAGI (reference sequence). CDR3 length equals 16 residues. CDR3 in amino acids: CASTAPSSGINYEQYF. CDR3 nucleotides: TGTGCCAGCACAGCACCTTCGAGCGGGATAAACTACGAGCAGTACTTC.

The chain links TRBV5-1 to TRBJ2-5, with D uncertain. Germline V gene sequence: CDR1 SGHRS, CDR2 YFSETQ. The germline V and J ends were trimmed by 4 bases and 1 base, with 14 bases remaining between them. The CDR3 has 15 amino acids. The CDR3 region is CASSPSTPGQETQYF. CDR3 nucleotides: TGCGCCAGCAGCCCCTCGACCCCGGGCCAAGAGACCCAGTACTTC. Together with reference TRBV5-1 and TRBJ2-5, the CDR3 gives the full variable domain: KAGVTQTPRYLIKTRGQQVTLSCSPISGHRSVSWYQQTPGQGLQFLFEYFSETQRNKGNFPGRFSGRQFSNSRSEMNVSTLELGDSALYLCASSPSTPGQETQYFGPGTRLLVL.

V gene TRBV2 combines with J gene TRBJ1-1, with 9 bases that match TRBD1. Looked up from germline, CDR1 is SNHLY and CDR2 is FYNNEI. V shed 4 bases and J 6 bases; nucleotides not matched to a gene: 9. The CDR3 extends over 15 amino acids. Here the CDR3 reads CASSVGQGLRSEAFF. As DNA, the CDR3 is TGTGCCAGCAGTGTTGGACAGGGGTTGCGGTCTGAAGCTTTCTTT.

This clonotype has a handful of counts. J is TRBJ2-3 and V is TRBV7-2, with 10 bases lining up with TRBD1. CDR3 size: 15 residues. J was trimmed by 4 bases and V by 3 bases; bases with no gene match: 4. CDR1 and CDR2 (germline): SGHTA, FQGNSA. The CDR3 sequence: CASSFPGQGPDTQYF. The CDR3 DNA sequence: TGTGCCAGCAGCTTCCCGGGACAGGGGCCAGATACGCAGTATTTT.

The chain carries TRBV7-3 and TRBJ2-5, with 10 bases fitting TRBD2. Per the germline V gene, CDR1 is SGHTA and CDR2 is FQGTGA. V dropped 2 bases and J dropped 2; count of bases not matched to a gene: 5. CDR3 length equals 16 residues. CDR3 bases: TGTGCCAGCAGCTTAGGTAGCGGGGGGCGACAAGAGACCCAGTACTTC. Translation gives CASSLGSGGRQETQYF.